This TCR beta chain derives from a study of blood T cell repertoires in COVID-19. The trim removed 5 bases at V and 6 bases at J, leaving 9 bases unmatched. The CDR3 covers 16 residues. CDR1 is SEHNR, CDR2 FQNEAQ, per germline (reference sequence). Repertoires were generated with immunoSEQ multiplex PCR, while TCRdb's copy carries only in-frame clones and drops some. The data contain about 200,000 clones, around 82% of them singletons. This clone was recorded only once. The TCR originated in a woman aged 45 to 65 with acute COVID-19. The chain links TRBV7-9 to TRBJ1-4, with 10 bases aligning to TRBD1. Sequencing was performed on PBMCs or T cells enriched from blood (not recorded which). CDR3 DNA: TGTGCCAGCAGCGTCCCGGACAGGGGGTCATATGAAAAACTGTTTTTT. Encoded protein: CASSVPDRGSYEKLFF.